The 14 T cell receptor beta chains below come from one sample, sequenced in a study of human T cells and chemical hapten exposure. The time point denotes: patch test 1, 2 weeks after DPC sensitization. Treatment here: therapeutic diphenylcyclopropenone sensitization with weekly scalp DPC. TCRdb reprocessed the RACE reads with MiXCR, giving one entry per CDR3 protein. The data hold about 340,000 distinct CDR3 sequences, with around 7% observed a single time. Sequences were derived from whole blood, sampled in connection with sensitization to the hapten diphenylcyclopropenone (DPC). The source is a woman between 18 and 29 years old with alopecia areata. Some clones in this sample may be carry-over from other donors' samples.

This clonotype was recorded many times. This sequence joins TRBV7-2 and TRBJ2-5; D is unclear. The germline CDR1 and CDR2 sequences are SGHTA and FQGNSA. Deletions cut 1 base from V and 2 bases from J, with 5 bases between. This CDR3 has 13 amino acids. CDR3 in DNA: TGTGCCAGCAGCTTAGAGTTACAAGAGACCCAGTACTTC. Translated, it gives CASSLELQETQYF.

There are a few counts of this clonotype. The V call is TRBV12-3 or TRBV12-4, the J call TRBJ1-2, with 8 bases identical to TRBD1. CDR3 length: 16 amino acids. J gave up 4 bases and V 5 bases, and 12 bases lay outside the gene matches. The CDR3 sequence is CASSTRIPTGGYGYTF. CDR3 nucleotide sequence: TGTGCCAGCAGTACCCGGATTCCTACAGGGGGCTATGGCTACACCTTC.

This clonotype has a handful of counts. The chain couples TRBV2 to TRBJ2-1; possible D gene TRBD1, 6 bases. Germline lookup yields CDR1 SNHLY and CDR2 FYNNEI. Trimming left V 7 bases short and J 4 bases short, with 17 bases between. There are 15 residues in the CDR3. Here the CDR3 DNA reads TGTGCCAGCACCATTTTAAAGGGGGAGTACAATGAGCAGTTCTTC. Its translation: CASTILKGEYNEQFF.

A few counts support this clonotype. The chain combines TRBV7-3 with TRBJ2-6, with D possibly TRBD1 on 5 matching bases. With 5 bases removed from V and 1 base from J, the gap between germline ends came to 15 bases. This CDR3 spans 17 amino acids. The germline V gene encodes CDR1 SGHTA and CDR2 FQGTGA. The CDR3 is CASSEIQGRSGANVLTF. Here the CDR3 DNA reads TGTGCCAGCAGCGAAATCCAGGGCAGATCTGGGGCCAACGTCCTGACTTTC.

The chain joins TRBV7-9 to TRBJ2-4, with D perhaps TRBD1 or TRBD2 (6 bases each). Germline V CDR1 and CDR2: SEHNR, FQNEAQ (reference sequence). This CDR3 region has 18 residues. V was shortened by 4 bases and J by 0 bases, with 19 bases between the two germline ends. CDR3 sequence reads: CASSSKNEGGLAKNIQYF. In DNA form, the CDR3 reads TGTGCCAGCAGCTCGAAGAATGAGGGGGGACTAGCCAAAAACATTCAGTACTTC.

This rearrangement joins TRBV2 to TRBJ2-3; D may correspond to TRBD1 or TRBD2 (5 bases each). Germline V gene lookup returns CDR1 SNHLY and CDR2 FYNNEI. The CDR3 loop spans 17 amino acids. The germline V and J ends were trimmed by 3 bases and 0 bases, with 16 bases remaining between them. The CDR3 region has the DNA TGTGCCAGCAGTGAGGATCGGGGCGACCTTAGCACAGATACGCAGTATTTT. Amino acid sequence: CASSEDRGDLSTDTQYF.

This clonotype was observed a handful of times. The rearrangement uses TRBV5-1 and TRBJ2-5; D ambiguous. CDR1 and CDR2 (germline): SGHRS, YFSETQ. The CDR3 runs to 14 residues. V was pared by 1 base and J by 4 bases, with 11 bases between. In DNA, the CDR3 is TGCGCCAGCAGCTTGACGCGCAGCAGAGAGACCCAGTACTTC. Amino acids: CASSLTRSRETQYF.

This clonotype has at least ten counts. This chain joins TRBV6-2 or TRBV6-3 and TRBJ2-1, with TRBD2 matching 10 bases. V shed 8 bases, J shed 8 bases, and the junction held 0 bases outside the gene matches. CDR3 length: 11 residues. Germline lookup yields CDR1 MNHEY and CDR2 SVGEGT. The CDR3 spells CASGTSDEQFF. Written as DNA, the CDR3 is TGTGCCAGCGGGACTAGCGATGAGCAGTTCTTC.

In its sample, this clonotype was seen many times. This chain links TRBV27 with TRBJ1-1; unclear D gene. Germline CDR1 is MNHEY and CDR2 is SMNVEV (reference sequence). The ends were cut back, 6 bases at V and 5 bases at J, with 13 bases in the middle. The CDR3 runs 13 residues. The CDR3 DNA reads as TGTGCCAGCAGCCTTTCAACTGGGACTGAAGCTTTCTTT. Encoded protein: CASSLSTGTEAFF.

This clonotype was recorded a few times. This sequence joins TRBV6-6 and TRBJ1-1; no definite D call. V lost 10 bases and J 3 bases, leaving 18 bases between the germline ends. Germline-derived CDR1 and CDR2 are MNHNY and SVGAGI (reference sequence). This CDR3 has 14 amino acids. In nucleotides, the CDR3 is TGTGCCACCCAAGAAAGTGGTGAAGACACTGAAGCTTTCTTT. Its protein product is CATQESGEDTEAFF.

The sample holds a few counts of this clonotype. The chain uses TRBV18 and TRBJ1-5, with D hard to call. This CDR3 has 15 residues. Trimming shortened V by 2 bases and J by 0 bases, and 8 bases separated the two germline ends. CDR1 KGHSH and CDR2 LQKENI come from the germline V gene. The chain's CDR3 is CASSPNSDSNQPQHF. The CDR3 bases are TGTGCCAGCTCACCAAACTCAGATAGCAATCAGCCCCAGCATTTT.

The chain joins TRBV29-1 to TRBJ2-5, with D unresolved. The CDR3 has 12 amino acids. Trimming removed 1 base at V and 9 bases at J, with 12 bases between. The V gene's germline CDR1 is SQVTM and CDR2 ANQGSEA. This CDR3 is CSVEAAGPAQYF. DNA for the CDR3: TGCAGCGTTGAAGCCGCTGGCCCGGCCCAGTACTTC.

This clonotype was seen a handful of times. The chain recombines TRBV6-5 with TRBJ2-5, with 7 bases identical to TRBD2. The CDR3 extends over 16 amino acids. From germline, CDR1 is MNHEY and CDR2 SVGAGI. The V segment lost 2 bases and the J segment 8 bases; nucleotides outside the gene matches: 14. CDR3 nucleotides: TGTGCCAGCAGTTACGTAAGGACGGGGGGTATGGATACCCAGTACTTC. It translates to CASSYVRTGGMDTQYF.

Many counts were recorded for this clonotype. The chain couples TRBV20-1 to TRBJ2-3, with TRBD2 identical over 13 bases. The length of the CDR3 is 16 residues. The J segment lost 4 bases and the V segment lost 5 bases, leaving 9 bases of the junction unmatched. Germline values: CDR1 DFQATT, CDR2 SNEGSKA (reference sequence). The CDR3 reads CSAPPVLAGGSDTQYF. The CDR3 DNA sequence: TGCAGTGCTCCCCCGGTACTAGCGGGGGGGTCAGATACGCAGTATTTT.